The T cell receptor beta chain under discussion was sequenced for a study of OX40 agonist ivuxolimab in advanced cancers. The wider study: The study enrolled dose-escalation patients with hepatocellular carcinoma, melanoma, renal cell or head and neck cancer. The mean age was approximately 60 years, ranging from 23 to 79, with about 87% of participants male.

J was trimmed by 4 bases and V by 6 bases; bases with no gene match: 4. CDR1 is MNHEY and CDR2 is SMNVEV in the germline V gene (reference sequence). The CDR3 contains 15 residues. Using immunoSEQ multiplex PCR, the repertoire was profiled, and TCRdb retains in-frame clones only, with some absent. The top ten hold roughly two fifths of the sample, which has about 25,000 clones, 70% to 90% seen once. The V call is TRBV27, the J call TRBJ2-2, with TRBD2 matching over 11 bases. Sequencing was performed on CD4+ or CD8+ T cells sorted from blood, taken in a trial of the OX40 agonist ivuxolimab. The receptor comes from an adult with an advanced solid tumor such as melanoma, head and neck, liver or kidney cancer. CDR3 in amino acids: CASRVAGGGTGELFF. As DNA, the CDR3 is TGTGCCAGCAGGGTAGCGGGAGGGGGCACCGGGGAGCTGTTTTTT.